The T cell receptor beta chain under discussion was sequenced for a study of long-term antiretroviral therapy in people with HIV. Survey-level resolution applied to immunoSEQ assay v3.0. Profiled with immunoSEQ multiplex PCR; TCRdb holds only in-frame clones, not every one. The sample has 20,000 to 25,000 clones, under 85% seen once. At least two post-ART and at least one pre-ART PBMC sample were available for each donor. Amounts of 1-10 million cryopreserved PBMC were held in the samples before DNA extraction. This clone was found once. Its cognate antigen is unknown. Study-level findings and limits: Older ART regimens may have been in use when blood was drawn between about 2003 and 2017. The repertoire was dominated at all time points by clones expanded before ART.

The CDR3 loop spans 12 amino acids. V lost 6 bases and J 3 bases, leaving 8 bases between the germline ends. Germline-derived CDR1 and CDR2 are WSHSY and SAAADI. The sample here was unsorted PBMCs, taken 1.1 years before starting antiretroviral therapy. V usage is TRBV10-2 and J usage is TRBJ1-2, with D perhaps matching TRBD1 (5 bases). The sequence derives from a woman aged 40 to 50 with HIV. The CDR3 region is CASRGDDYGYTF. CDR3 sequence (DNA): TGCGCCAGCAGAGGGGACGACTATGGCTACACCTTC.